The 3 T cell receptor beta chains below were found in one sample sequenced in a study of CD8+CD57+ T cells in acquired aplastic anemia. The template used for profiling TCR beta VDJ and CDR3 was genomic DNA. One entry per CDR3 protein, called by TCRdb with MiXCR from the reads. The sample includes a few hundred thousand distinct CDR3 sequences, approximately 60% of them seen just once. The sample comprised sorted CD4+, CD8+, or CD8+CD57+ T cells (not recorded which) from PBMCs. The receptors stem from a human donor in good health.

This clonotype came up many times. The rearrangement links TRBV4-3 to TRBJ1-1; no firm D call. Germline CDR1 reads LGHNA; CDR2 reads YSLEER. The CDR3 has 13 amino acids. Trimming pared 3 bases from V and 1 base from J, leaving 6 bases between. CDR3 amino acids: CASSQSGNTEAFF. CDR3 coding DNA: TGCGCCAGCAGCCAGAGTGGGAACACTGAAGCTTTCTTT.

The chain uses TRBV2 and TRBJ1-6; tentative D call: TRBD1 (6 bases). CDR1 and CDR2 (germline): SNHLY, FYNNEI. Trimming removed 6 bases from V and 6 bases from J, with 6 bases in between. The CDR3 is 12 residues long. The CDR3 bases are TGTGCCAGCAGGGACAGTAATTCACCCCTCCACTTT. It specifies CASRDSNSPLHF.

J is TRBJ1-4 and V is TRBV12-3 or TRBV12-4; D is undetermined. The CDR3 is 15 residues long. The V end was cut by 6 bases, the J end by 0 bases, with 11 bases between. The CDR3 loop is CASRALSATNEKLFF. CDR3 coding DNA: TGTGCCAGCAGGGCGTTGAGTGCAACTAATGAAAAACTGTTTTTT.